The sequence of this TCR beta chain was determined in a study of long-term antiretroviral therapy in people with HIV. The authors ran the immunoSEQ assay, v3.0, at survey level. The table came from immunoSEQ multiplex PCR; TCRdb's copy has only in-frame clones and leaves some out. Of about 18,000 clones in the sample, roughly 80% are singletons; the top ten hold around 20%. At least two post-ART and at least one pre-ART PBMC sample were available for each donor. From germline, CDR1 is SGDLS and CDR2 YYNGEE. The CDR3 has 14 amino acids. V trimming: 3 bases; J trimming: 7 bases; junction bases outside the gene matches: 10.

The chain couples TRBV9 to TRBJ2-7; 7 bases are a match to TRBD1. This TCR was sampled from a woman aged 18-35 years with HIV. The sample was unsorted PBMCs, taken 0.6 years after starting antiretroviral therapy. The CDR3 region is CASSARQGRGEQYF. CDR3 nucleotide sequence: TGTGCCAGCAGCGCCCGACAGGGAAGAGGTGAGCAGTACTTC.